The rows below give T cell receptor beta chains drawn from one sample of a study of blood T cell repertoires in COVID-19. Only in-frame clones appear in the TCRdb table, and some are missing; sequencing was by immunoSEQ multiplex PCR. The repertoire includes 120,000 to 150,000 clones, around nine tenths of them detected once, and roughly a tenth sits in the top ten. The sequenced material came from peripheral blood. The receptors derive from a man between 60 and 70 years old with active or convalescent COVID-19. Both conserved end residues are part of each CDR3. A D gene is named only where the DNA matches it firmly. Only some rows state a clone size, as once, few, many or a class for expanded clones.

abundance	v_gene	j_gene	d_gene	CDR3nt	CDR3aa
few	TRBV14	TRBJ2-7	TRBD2	TGTGCCAGCAGCCAAGGAGCGGGAGCTTACGAGCAGTACTTC	CASSQGAGAYEQYF
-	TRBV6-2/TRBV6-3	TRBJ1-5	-	TGTGCCAGCAGTTACGGTCAGGGTAATCAGCCCCAGCATTTT	CASSYGQGNQPQHF
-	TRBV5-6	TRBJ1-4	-	TGTGCCAGCAGCATTTTGAGACTGAATCCTAATGAAAAACTGTTTTTT	CASSILRLNPNEKLFF
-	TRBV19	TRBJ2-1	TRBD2	TGTGCCAGTAGTAGCGGGAGGGCAAGCTACAATGAGCAGTTCTTC	CASSSGRASYNEQFF
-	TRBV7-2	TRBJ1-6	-	TGTGCCAGCAGGGAGGGGATCTATAATTCACCCCTCCACTTT	CASREGIYNSPLHF
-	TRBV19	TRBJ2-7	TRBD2	TGTGCCAGCTCCGGTGCCGGACTAGCGGGAGAGGAGCAGTACTTC	CASSGAGLAGEEQYF
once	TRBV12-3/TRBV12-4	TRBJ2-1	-	TGTGCCAGCAGCCTTGCCTACAATGAGCAGTTCTTC	CASSLAYNEQFF
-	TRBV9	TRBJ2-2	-	TGTGCCAGCAGCGTGGGAGGGGGCACCGGGGAGCTGTTTTTT	CASSVGGGTGELFF
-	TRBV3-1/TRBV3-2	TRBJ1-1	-	TGTGCCAGCAGCCCGTCGGTCAAAAACACTGAAGCTTTCTTT	CASSPSVKNTEAFF
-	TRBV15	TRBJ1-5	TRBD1	TGTGCCACCAGCACCTCCGGGACAGGGAATCAGCCCCAGCATTTT	CATSTSGTGNQPQHF
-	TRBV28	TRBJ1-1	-	TGTGCCAGCAGTTTCTCGGGGTTAGGGAACACTGAAGCTTTCTTT	CASSFSGLGNTEAFF
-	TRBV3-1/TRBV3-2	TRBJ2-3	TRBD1	TGTGCCAGCAGCCACTTACAGGGGTTGATAGGCACAGATACGCAGTATTTT	CASSHLQGLIGTDTQYF
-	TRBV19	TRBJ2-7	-	TGTGCCAGTAGTAACGGGAGACTCACCTGGGAGCAGTACTTC	CASSNGRLTWEQYF
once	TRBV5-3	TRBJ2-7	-	TGTGCCAGAAGCTTGGCGGCAGGGGACAACGAGCAGTACTTC	CARSLAAGDNEQYF
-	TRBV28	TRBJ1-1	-	TGTGCCAGCAGCCCCCGTCGGAACACTGAAGCTTTCTTT	CASSPRRNTEAFF
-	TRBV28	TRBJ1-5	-	TGTGCCAGCAGTTTAGGAGGGGTCGGACAGCCCCAGCATTTT	CASSLGGVGQPQHF
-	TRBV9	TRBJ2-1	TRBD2	TGTGCCAGCAGCGCCACTAGCGGGAGGGCCTACAATGAGCAGTTCTTC	CASSATSGRAYNEQFF
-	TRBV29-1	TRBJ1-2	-	TGCAGCGTTGAAAGGGGGAGTGGGGGCATCTCTAACTATGGCTACACCTTC	CSVERGSGGISNYGYTF
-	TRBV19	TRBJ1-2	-	TGTGCCAGTAGACCCCAGGGTACACTTAATGGCTACACCTTC	CASRPQGTLNGYTF
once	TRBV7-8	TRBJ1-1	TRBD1	TGTGCCAGCAGGTTGGGACAGGGGGCCACTGAAGCTTTCTTT	CASRLGQGATEAFF
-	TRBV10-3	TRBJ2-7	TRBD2	TGTGCCATCACCGGGACTAGCGGCTACGAGCAGTACTTC	CAITGTSGYEQYF
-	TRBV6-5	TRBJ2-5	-	TGTGCCAGCAGTACTATAGCGGCAATACAAGAGACCCAGTACTTC	CASSTIAAIQETQYF
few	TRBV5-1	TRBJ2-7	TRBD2	TGCGCCAGCAGCGCCGGACTAGCGGCCTCCTACGAGCAGTACTTC	CASSAGLAASYEQYF
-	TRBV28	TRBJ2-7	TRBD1	TGTGCCAGCAGTTTTCAGGGGGCCACCTACGAGCAGTACTTC	CASSFQGATYEQYF
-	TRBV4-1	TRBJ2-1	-	TGCGCCAGCAGCCAAGGCCGCGGGGTATACAATGAGCAGTTCTTC	CASSQGRGVYNEQFF
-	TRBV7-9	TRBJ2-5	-	TGTGCCAGCAGCTTAGTGTCAGGCCAAGAGACCCAGTACTTC	CASSLVSGQETQYF
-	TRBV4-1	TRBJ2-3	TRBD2	TGCGCCAGCAGCGCTGGCGGGAGGCCGAACACAGATACGCAGTATTTT	CASSAGGRPNTDTQYF
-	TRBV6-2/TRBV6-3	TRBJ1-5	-	TGTGCCAGCAGCCAGACAGGAAAGAATCAGCCCCAGCATTTT	CASSQTGKNQPQHF
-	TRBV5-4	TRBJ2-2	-	TGTGCCAGCAGTCCAGGCGGAGGAGTTGCCGGGGAGCTGTTTTTT	CASSPGGGVAGELFF
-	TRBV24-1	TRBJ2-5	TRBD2	TGTGCCACCTCCAAGTCGGGCCAGCGGGAGTTCCAAGAGACCCAGTACTTC	CATSKSGQREFQETQYF
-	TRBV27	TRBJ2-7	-	TGTGCCAGCAGCCTTGGGCAGGGAGGCTACGAGCAGTACTTC	CASSLGQGGYEQYF
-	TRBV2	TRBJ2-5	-	TGTGCCATACCCCCACAGGGGAGGAAAGAGACCCAGTACTTC	CAIPPQGRKETQYF
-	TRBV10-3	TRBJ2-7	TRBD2	TGTGCCATCGGTTCGCTACTAGCGGGAGTCGGGTCAGGTGAGCAGTACTTC	CAIGSLLAGVGSGEQYF
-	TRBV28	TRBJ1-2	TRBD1	TGTGCCAGTCTCACCTCGACAGGGGGTGGTGGTGGCTACACCTTC	CASLTSTGGGGGYTF
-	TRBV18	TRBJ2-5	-	TGTGCCAGCTCACCCGGACTTAAAGAGACCCAGTACTTC	CASSPGLKETQYF
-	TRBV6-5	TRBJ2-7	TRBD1	TGTGCCAGCAGTTGGGACAGGGCGAAGAACGAGCAGTACTTC	CASSWDRAKNEQYF
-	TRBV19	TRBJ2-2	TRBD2	TGTGCCAGTAGTAGGGCGGGGCTAGCGGTGGTTGCCGGGGAGCTGTTTTTT	CASSRAGLAVVAGELFF
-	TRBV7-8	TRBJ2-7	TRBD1	TGTGCCAGCAGCCCGGGACAGGGACTTTACGAGCAGTACTTC	CASSPGQGLYEQYF
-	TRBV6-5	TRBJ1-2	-	TGTGCCAGCACCTACTCCCCCGGAGGTTACTATGGCTACACCTTC	CASTYSPGGYYGYTF
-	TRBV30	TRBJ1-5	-	TGTGCCTGGAGACCCAAGGGTATAGCGGGGCCCCAGCATTTT	CAWRPKGIAGPQHF
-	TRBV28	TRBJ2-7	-	TGTGCCAGCAGTGGAGGGCGTTGGGACAGCTCCTACGAGCAGTACTTC	CASSGGRWDSSYEQYF
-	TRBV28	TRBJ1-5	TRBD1	TGTGCCAGCAGCCCGGGACAGGGTAAGCAGCCCCAGCATTTT	CASSPGQGKQPQHF
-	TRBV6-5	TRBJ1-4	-	TGTGCCAGCAATAAGGAGGGAATTGGAGAAAAACTGTTTTTT	CASNKEGIGEKLFF
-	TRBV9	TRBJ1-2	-	TGTGCCAGCAGCTCCCCCGGGGGGCTCTATGGCTACACCTTC	CASSSPGGLYGYTF
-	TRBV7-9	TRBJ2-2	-	TGTGCCAGCAGCTACCCGGACACTACGAACACCGGGGAGCTGTTTTTT	CASSYPDTTNTGELFF
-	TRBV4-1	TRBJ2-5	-	TGCGCCAGCAGCCCTAATACTTCCCCGTCCGGAGAGACCCAGTACTTC	CASSPNTSPSGETQYF
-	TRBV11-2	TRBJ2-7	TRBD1	TGTGCCAGCAGCCGGGGACAGGTGAACTACGAGCAGTACTTC	CASSRGQVNYEQYF
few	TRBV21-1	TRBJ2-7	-	TGTGCCAGCAGCCTCAAGCCCCGGGACATGGCCTACGAGCAGTACTTC	CASSLKPRDMAYEQYF
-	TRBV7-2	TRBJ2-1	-	TGTGCCAGCAGCTTACCGTCCAGAAACAATGAGCAGTTCTTC	CASSLPSRNNEQFF
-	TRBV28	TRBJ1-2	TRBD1	TGTGCCAGCAGTCCCTCGGACAGGAGGAATGGCTACACCTTC	CASSPSDRRNGYTF
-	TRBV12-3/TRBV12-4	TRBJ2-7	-	TGTGCCAGCAGGTACAGGGAGTCCTACGAGCAGTACTTC	CASRYRESYEQYF
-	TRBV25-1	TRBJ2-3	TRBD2	TGTGCCAGCAGTGAATGGGGGGGGAACACAGATACGCAGTATTTT	CASSEWGGNTDTQYF
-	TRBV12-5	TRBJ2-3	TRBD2	TGTGCTAGTGGTTTCAGTGGACTAGCGGAGTCACGCACAGATACGCAGTATTTT	CASGFSGLAESRTDTQYF
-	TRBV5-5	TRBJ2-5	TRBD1	TGTGCCAGCAGCTCCGGGACAGGGAGAGGCTACTTC	CASSSGTGRGYF